Listed below are T cell receptor beta chains from one sample, sequenced in a study of T cells in Graves' hyperthyroidism and ophthalmopathy. MiXCR was run by TCRdb on the multiplex PCR reads, yielding one entry per CDR3 protein. This table has a few hundred thousand distinct CDR3 sequences, more than 12% appearing once. Sequencing input: blood. Receptor source: a woman aged 25 to 39 with Graves' hyperthyroidism. Each CDR3 is given with its conserved first and last residue. Each record gives: clone size, V gene, D gene, J gene, CDR3 protein, CDR3 DNA. A D gene is named only where the DNA matches it firmly. Part of the rows lack a size; the others show once, few, many or a class for expanded clones.

.,TRBV6-1,.,TRBJ2-7,CASSEQDRLLIYEQYF,TGTGCCAGCAGTGAACAAGACAGGTTATTGATCTACGAGCAGTACTTC
.,TRBV10-3,.,TRBJ1-5,CATAGSNQPQHF,TGTGCCACCGCAGGTTCCAATCAGCCCCAGCATTTT
many,TRBV18,TRBD2,TRBJ2-7,CASSPASSGSTYEQYF,TGTGCCAGCTCACCAGCTTCTAGCGGGAGTACCTACGAGCAGTACTTC
many,TRBV28,.,TRBJ1-2,CASSPSQGYGYTF,TGTGCCAGCAGCCCTAGCCAGGGCTATGGCTACACCTTC
.,TRBV29-1,TRBD1,TRBJ1-4,CSVKRDRGHEKLFF,TGCAGCGTAAAACGGGACAGGGGGCATGAAAAACTGTTTTTT
many,TRBV5-1,TRBD1,TRBJ2-5,CASSLGQGGEYF,TGCGCCAGCAGCTTGGGACAGGGGGGCGAGTACTTC
few,TRBV27,TRBD2,TRBJ2-7,CASTRLAAGNEQYF,TGTGCCAGCACCCGACTAGCGGCTGGGAACGAGCAGTACTTC
.,TRBV7-9,.,TRBJ1-6,CASSLAGRGGLNSPLHF,TGTGCCAGCAGCTTAGCGGGCCGAGGGGGTTTGAATTCACCCCTCCACTTT
many,TRBV11-2,.,TRBJ2-3,CASRYGQSTDTQYF,TGTGCCAGCAGATACGGACAAAGCACAGATACGCAGTATTTT
many,TRBV12-3/TRBV12-4,.,TRBJ2-7,CASSLSRVYEQYF,TGTGCCAGCAGTTTATCCAGGGTCTACGAGCAGTACTTC